This note documents a single TCR beta chain sequence. The target antigen is unknown. Produced via immunoSEQ multiplex PCR; TCRdb's table is partial and in-frame only. The sample yields about 14,000 clones, approximately 80% seen once. The CDR3 extends over 15 amino acids. Germline V lookup: CDR1 KGHSH, CDR2 LQKENI. V was trimmed by 2 bases and J by 5 bases, leaving 15 bases between them. Patients all relapsed after autologous stem cell transplantation, and there was variation in brentuximab vedotin exposure. These data belong to a study of PD-1 blockade in classical Hodgkin lymphoma. General study findings and limits: When set against healthy donors, newly diagnosed patients were reported to show lower baseline TCR diversity. Whereas CD4+ TCR diversity had risen significantly by C4D1, CD8+ TCR diversity had not.

The V gene is TRBV18, the J gene TRBJ2-5; no clear D gene. Sequencing was performed on peripheral blood mononuclear cells (PBMCs), taken at baseline. This TCR was sampled from a human donor with classical Hodgkin lymphoma. CDR3 in amino acids: CASSPRANNQETQYF. CDR3 nucleotides: TGTGCCAGCTCACCAAGGGCTAATAATCAGGAGACCCAGTACTTC.